Presented here are 16 T cell receptor beta chains from one specimen sequenced in a study of control samples from healthy donors and cancer patients. Clones were read by immunoSEQ multiplex PCR, and TCRdb kept only the in-frame ones, dropping some. The data show 70,000 to 80,000 clones, with about 90% seen just once and 4% held by the top ten. Sequenced: blood. Receptors were obtained from a woman in her forties or fifties in good health.

The V and J genes are TRBV6-1 and TRBJ1-5; D unclear. This CDR3 spans 15 amino acids. Between the trimmed V and J ends, which lost 2 bases and 3 bases, there was a span of 11 bases. CDR1 MNHNS and CDR2 SASEGT come from the germline V gene. This chain's CDR3 is CASSEKVSDNQPQHF. CDR3 DNA sequence: TGTGCCAGCAGTGAAAAGGTTTCGGACAATCAGCCCCAGCATTTT.

This chain joins TRBV20-1 and TRBJ2-3; possibly TRBD1 for D (5 bases). V lost 3 bases, J lost 1 base, and 11 bases lay in between. The CDR3 has 14 residues. Germline CDR1 is DFQATT and CDR2 is SNEGSKA (reference sequence). In DNA, the CDR3 is TGCAGTGCTAGTATTGGGGCTCGCACAGATACGCAGTATTTT. Protein sequence: CSASIGARTDTQYF.

This sequence joins TRBV3-1 (or the pseudogene TRBV3-2) and TRBJ1-1; the D is unclear. V lost 1 base, J lost 1 base, and 7 bases lay in between. The CDR3 totals 14 residues. In germline, CDR1 is LGHDT, CDR2 YNNKEL (reference sequence). CDR3 DNA sequence: TGTGCCAGCAGCCAAGGATGGCAGAACACTGAAGCTTTCTTT. Its protein product is CASSQGWQNTEAFF.

V and J are TRBV2 and TRBJ2-7; D tentatively reads TRBD1 or TRBD2 (5 bases each). The CDR3 is 13 residues long. Between the trimmed V and J ends, which lost 6 bases and 0 bases, there was a span of 9 bases. Germline CDR1 SNHLY, CDR2 FYNNEI. Here the CDR3 reads CASRRDDSYEQYF. The CDR3, as DNA: TGTGCCAGCAGGAGGGACGACTCCTACGAGCAGTACTTC.

The chain is built from TRBV6-2 or TRBV6-3 and TRBJ2-2; 8 nucleotides match TRBD1. Germline V lookup: CDR1 MNHEY, CDR2 SVGEGT. This CDR3 region has 15 residues. J was trimmed by 6 bases and V by 5 bases; bases with no gene match: 8. This chain's CDR3 is CASSRQGAGSGELFF. CDR3 bases: TGTGCCAGCAGTCGCCAGGGGGCTGGCTCCGGGGAGCTGTTTTTT.

J is TRBJ2-1 and V is TRBV5-1; D may be TRBD1 or TRBD2 (5 bases each). The CDR3 totals 14 residues. V lost 5 bases to trimming and J lost 2 bases, with 11 bases between them. CDR1 SGHRS and CDR2 YFSETQ come from the germline V gene. CDR3 protein: CASSPGATYNEQFF. DNA for the CDR3: TGCGCCAGCAGTCCCGGGGCTACCTACAATGAGCAGTTCTTC.

V is TRBV30 and J is TRBJ2-7, with a weak D call TRBD2 (6 bases). Germline V CDR1 and CDR2: GTSNPN, SVGIG (reference sequence). CDR3 length: 16 residues. V lost 1 base and J lost 0, with 16 bases in between. Here the CDR3 reads CAWSGAGTRPSYEQYF. CDR3 DNA sequence: TGTGCCTGGAGTGGAGCCGGGACTCGGCCCTCCTACGAGCAGTACTTC.

This sequence joins TRBV19 and TRBJ1-1; 7 bases line up with TRBD1. CDR1 and CDR2 from the germline V gene are LNHDA and SQIVND (reference sequence). The ends lost 4 bases at V and 3 bases at J; junction bases unmatched: 5. The CDR3 is 14 amino acids. CDR3 coding DNA: TGTGCCAGTAGTAACCGACAGGGATACACTGAAGCTTTCTTT. It specifies CASSNRQGYTEAFF.

V gene TRBV6-5 combines with J gene TRBJ2-7; D not resolved. Germline CDR1 reads MNHEY; CDR2 reads SVGAGI. V dropped 4 bases and J dropped 9 bases, with 22 bases sitting between them. The CDR3 runs to 15 residues. CDR3 nucleotides: TGTGCCAGCAGTTCGTCCCTTATGGCAGAGACGAGGCAGTACTTC. It yields the protein CASSSSLMAETRQYF.

The chain employs TRBV7-2 and TRBJ2-4, with TRBD2 as a possible D gene (5 bases). The CDR3 totals 13 residues. The V end was cut by 5 bases, the J end by 8 bases, with 13 bases between. Germline CDR1 and CDR2: SGHTA and FQGNSA. Written as DNA, the CDR3 is TGTGCCAGCAGCCCCCGCACTAGGGACATTCAGTACTTC. As protein: CASSPRTRDIQYF.

The chain couples TRBV9 to TRBJ1-1; D unclear. V was cut by 2 bases and J by 5 bases, with 16 bases left in between. The germline V gene has CDR1 SGDLS and CDR2 YYNGEE. CDR3 length equals 15 residues. The CDR3 DNA is TGTGCCAGCAGCGTGGAAGAGCGGGGAGGGACTGAAGCTTTCTTT. Translation: CASSVEERGGTEAFF.

In DNA form, the CDR3 reads TGCGCCAGCAGCTTGGGTTATGCCCAGGGGAGGTTGGGCACTGAAGCTTTCTTT. This translates into CASSLGYAQGRLGTEAFF. The chain joins TRBV5-1 to TRBJ1-1; possible D gene TRBD1, 6 bases. V was pared by 0 bases and J by 4 bases, with 22 bases between. This CDR3 spans 18 amino acids. CDR1 is SGHRS, CDR2 YFSETQ, per germline.

This sequence joins TRBV5-1 and TRBJ2-7, with 7 bases lining up with TRBD2. Germline V gene data show CDR1 as SGHRS and CDR2 as YFSETQ. This CDR3 contains 15 residues. V shed 3 bases and J 7 bases; nucleotides not matched to a gene: 13. CDR3 bases: TGCGCCAGCAGCTCCCCCGGACTAGAGGTCTGGGAGCAGTACTTC. Amino acids: CASSSPGLEVWEQYF. Using reference TRBV5-1 and TRBJ2-7 for the parts outside the CDR3, the full variable domain is KAGVTQTPRYLIKTRGQQVTLSCSPISGHRSVSWYQQTPGQGLQFLFEYFSETQRNKGNFPGRFSGRQFSNSRSEMNVSTLELGDSALYLCASSSPGLEVWEQYFGPGTRLTVT.

The V call is TRBV9, the J call TRBJ1-2; no clear D gene. The CDR3 is 13 amino acids. Per germline, CDR1 SGDLS and CDR2 YYNGEE. V lost 4 bases, J lost 1 base, and 8 bases lay in between. CDR3 residues: CASSPLVNYGYTF. Here the CDR3 DNA reads TGTGCCAGCAGCCCTCTGGTTAACTATGGCTACACCTTC.

The genes are TRBV7-9 and TRBJ2-7, with 7 bases lining up with TRBD1. Germline V gene data show CDR1 as SEHNR and CDR2 as FQNEAQ (reference sequence). This CDR3 comprises 14 residues. Unmatched junction bases numbered 7, after V lost 4 bases and J lost 4 bases. CDR3 nucleotide sequence: TGTGCCAGCAGCTCCGGGACAGTGTTTTACGAGCAGTACTTC. It codes for CASSSGTVFYEQYF.

This rearrangement joins TRBV19 to TRBJ2-7, with 13 bases identical to TRBD2. The CDR3 length is 14 residues. After removal of 6 bases from V and 5 bases from J, the junction contained 4 bases not matched to a gene. Germline CDR1 and CDR2: LNHDA and SQIVND (reference sequence). The CDR3 coding sequence is TGTGCCAGTAGGGGGACTAGCGGGAAGAACGAGCAGTACTTC. Protein sequence: CASRGTSGKNEQYF.